The 6 T cell receptor beta chains in this list originate from one sample, sequenced in a study of patients and donors after allogeneic stem cell transplantation. From the RT-PCR reads, TCRdb called clonotypes with MiXCR, one entry per CDR3 protein. The sample includes about a million distinct CDR3 sequences, about a sixth of them seen just once. The source material was blood, either unsorted or a sorted T cell fraction (not recorded which). All receptors come from a human donor who was either an allogeneic HSCT recipient or a stem cell or donor lymphocyte infusion donor (not recorded which). It is not recorded whose cells these are; they may come from a transplant donor.

This sequence joins TRBV12-3 or TRBV12-4 and TRBJ2-1, with TRBD1 matching over 11 bases. Unmatched junction bases numbered 9, after V lost 6 bases and J lost 5 bases. The CDR3 length is 16 residues. CDR3 sequence reads: CASRLPGQGADNEQFF. The CDR3 region has the DNA TGTGCCAGCAGGTTGCCAGGACAGGGGGCGGACAATGAGCAGTTCTTC.

This chain links TRBV14 with TRBJ1-5; 8 bases fit TRBD1. J lost 3 bases, V lost 6 bases, and 16 bases had no gene match. Germline CDR1 is SGHDN and CDR2 is FVKESK. The CDR3 is 18 residues long. DNA of the CDR3: TGTGCCAGCAGGGCCCCGGACAGGGAACCGCTACTCAATCAGCCCCAGCATTTT. It yields the protein CASRAPDREPLLNQPQHF.

This clonotype was picked up a small number of times. The J gene is TRBJ2-7, the V gene TRBV5-1; D ambiguous. The CDR3 runs 13 residues. The germline V gene has CDR1 SGHRS and CDR2 YFSETQ. With 2 bases removed from V and 2 bases from J, the gap between germline ends came to 8 bases. The CDR3 coding sequence is TGCGCCAGCAGCTTCAGGTCCACCTACGAGCAGTACTTC. This gives the protein CASSFRSTYEQYF. The full variable domain, rest sourced from reference TRBV5-1 and TRBJ2-7, is KAGVTQTPRYLIKTRGQQVTLSCSPISGHRSVSWYQQTPGQGLQFLFEYFSETQRNKGNFPGRFSGRQFSNSRSEMNVSTLELGDSALYLCASSFRSTYEQYFGPGTRLTVT.

This chain connects TRBV6-1 to TRBJ1-2; possible D gene TRBD1, 5 bases. Germline V CDR1 and CDR2: MNHNS, SASEGT. Trimming pared 5 bases from V and 1 base from J, leaving 14 bases between. This CDR3 is built from 15 residues. CDR3 protein: CASSREVGVNYGYTF. Here the CDR3 DNA reads TGTGCCAGCAGTAGGGAGGTGGGGGTTAACTATGGCTACACCTTC.

The genes are TRBV14 and TRBJ2-1; weak D call: TRBD2 (6 bases). Trimming stripped 4 bases from V and 6 bases from J, with 13 bases between. The CDR3 extends over 14 amino acids. Per germline, CDR1 SGHDN and CDR2 FVKESK. The CDR3 DNA reads TGTGCCAGCAGCCGGGACCTGGGGGGCAATGAGCAGTTCTTC. Residues: CASSRDLGGNEQFF.

The chain has TRBV12-3 or TRBV12-4 and TRBJ1-6; D gene uncertain. The length of the CDR3 is 16 residues. The V end was cut by 5 bases, the J end by 0 bases, with 11 bases between. This CDR3 is CASSPRHRSYNSPLHF. The CDR3 nucleotides read TGTGCCAGCAGTCCCCGACACCGCTCCTATAATTCACCCCTCCACTTT.